This T cell receptor (beta chain) stems from a study of T cells after yellow fever vaccination. Study-wide background: In the case of low-cell-number fractions, SMART-Seq v4 Ultra Low Input was used for preparation.

This clonotype was detected ten times or more. Its antigen is not known. Study-level results: Abundant clonotypes from the bulk population could contaminate FACS-sorted repertoires. Boosting was followed by the reappearance of most primary-vaccination clones (about 96% CD4, more than 70% CD8).

For TCR, cDNA came from 5'RACE template switching, which added a universal primer site and UMIs. TCRdb passed the 5' RACE reads through MiXCR, listing each CDR3 protein once. The sample records about 320,000 distinct CDR3 sequences, approximately 4% being singletons. The germline CDR1 and CDR2 sequences are SGHRS and YFSETQ. Trimming cost V 4 bases and J 7 bases; bases outside gene matches: 9. This CDR3 comprises 16 residues. This clonotype was obtained from a young man who received the YFV17D yellow fever vaccine. Sample: PBMCs, taken 15 days after the yellow fever booster vaccination. V and J are TRBV5-1 and TRBJ2-1; TRBD2 matches at 12 bases. The CDR3 DNA follows: TGCGCCAGCAGCGTTCTAGCGGGGGGGCCTGAGAATGAGCAGTTCTTC. It is translated as CASSVLAGGPENEQFF. The full variable domain, in which reference TRBV5-1 and TRBJ2-1 provide the parts outside the CDR3, is KAGVTQTPRYLIKTRGQQVTLSCSPISGHRSVSWYQQTPGQGLQFLFEYFSETQRNKGNFPGRFSGRQFSNSRSEMNVSTLELGDSALYLCASSVLAGGPENEQFFGPGTRLTVL.